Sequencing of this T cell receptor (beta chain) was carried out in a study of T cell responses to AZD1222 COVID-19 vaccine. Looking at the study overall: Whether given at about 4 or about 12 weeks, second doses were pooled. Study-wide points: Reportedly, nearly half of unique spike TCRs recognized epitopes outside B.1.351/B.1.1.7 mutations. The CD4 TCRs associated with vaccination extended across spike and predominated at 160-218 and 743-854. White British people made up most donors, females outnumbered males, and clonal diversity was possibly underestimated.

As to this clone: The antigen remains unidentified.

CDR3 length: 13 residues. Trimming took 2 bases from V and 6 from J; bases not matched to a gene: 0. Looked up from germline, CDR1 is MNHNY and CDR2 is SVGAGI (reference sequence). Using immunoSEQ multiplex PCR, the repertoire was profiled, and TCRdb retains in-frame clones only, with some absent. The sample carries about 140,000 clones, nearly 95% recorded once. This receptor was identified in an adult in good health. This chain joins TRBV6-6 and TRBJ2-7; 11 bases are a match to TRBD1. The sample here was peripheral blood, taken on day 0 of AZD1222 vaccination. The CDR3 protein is CASSYGTGGEQYF. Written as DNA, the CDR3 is TGTGCCAGCAGTTACGGGACAGGGGGCGAGCAGTACTTC.